The 19 T cell receptor beta chains below were found in one sample sequenced in a study of blood T cell repertoires in COVID-19. Here immunoSEQ multiplex PCR was the method, and the copy in TCRdb shows in-frame clones only, minus some. Among 110,000 to 150,000 clones listed, about 86% were seen once. Sequencing was carried out using peripheral blood. The origin of the receptors is a woman aged 55-70 years with acute or convalescent COVID-19.

The chain joins TRBV18 to TRBJ2-5; the D is unclear. Germline V gives CDR1 KGHSH, CDR2 LQKENI. The CDR3 sequence is 14 residues long. V was clipped by 6 bases and J by 5 bases, with 16 bases between them. CDR3 in amino acids: CASSRKSDGETQYF. CDR3 DNA: TGTGCCAGCTCCCGCAAAAGCGACGGGGAGACCCAGTACTTC.

This clone was detected once. This sequence joins TRBV6-5 and TRBJ1-4; D not certain. CDR1 and CDR2 from the germline V gene are MNHEY and SVGAGI. The length of the CDR3 is 14 residues. The CDR3: CAVGDGATNEKLFF. In DNA, the CDR3 is TGTGCGGTGGGAGACGGCGCAACTAATGAAAAACTGTTTTTT.

The chain joins TRBV29-1 to TRBJ2-2, with a possible D match to TRBD2 (5 bases). This CDR3 has 14 amino acids. The germline V gene encodes CDR1 SQVTM and CDR2 ANQGSEA. V was trimmed by 4 bases and J by 0 bases, leaving 9 bases between them. The CDR3 DNA sequence: TGCAGCGTTGTGGGAGACCCGAACACCGGGGAGCTGTTTTTT. As protein: CSVVGDPNTGELFF.

The gene calls are TRBV4-2 and TRBJ2-3; 9 bases line up with TRBD2. CDR1 is LGHNA, CDR2 YNFKEQ, per germline. This CDR3 has 16 amino acids. J was trimmed by 5 bases and V by 4 bases; bases with no gene match: 10. DNA of the CDR3: TGTGCCAGCAGCCCCCAGGCTAGCGGGGAGGGAGATACGCAGTATTTT. This codes for CASSPQASGEGDTQYF.

As DNA, the CDR3 is TGTGCCAGCTCACAAGGGAAGGGGGAATATGGCTACACCTTC. Residues: CASSQGKGEYGYTF. The chain employs TRBV18 and TRBJ1-2; D perhaps matches TRBD1 (6 bases). Trimming stripped 4 bases from V and 5 bases from J, with 14 bases between. Per germline, CDR1 KGHSH and CDR2 LQKENI. The CDR3 loop spans 14 amino acids.

The gene calls are TRBV19 and TRBJ2-7; D is undetermined. The germline V gene encodes CDR1 LNHDA and CDR2 SQIVND (reference sequence). V was cut by 3 bases and J by 0 bases, with 15 bases left in between. This CDR3 contains 16 residues. The CDR3 nucleotides read TGTGCCAGTAGTATTATGGTGGGCAGCAGCTCCTACGAGCAGTACTTC. It translates to CASSIMVGSSSYEQYF.

The chain carries TRBV6-5 and TRBJ1-1; TRBD1 aligns across 8 bases. The length of the CDR3 is 14 residues. The germline gives CDR1 MNHEY, CDR2 SVGAGI. J lost 3 bases, V lost 6 bases, and 6 bases had no gene match. CDR3: CASRTWTGYTEAFF. The CDR3 region has the DNA TGTGCCAGCAGGACCTGGACAGGGTACACTGAAGCTTTCTTT.

CDR3 in amino acids: CASSLEQGRPDTQYF. For the CDR3, the DNA is TGTGCCAGCAGCTTGGAACAGGGGAGGCCAGATACGCAGTATTTT. This chain links TRBV5-4 with TRBJ2-3, with D possibly TRBD1 on 7 matching bases. V was cut by 0 bases and J by 4 bases, with 12 bases left in between. CDR3 length: 15 amino acids. Germline CDR1 and CDR2: SGHNT and YYREEE (reference sequence).

The chain is built from TRBV7-9 and TRBJ1-1, with D possibly being TRBD1 (6 bases). Germline assignment: CDR1 SEHNR and CDR2 FQNEAQ (reference sequence). With 7 bases removed from V and 0 bases from J, the gap between germline ends came to 24 bases. CDR3 length equals 18 residues. The CDR3 is CASKSSEWGPLMNTEAFF. For the CDR3, the DNA is TGTGCCAGCAAATCGTCAGAGTGGGGGCCCCTTATGAACACTGAAGCTTTCTTT.

The V call is TRBV29-1, the J call TRBJ2-2, with D maybe TRBD1 (6 bases). The CDR3 extends over 15 amino acids. The germline CDR1 and CDR2 sequences are SQVTM and ANQGSEA. Trimming pared 7 bases from V and 1 base from J, leaving 16 bases between. The CDR3 here is CSATTGVGNTGELFF. CDR3 nucleotides: TGCAGCGCAACGACAGGCGTAGGGAACACCGGGGAGCTGTTTTTT.

The chain links TRBV18 to TRBJ1-5, with TRBD1 matching over 8 bases. The CDR3 runs 13 residues. Germline loops: CDR1 KGHSH, CDR2 LQKENI. V shed 5 bases, J shed 7 bases, and the junction held 4 bases outside the gene matches. As DNA, the CDR3 is TGTGCCAGCTCAGACGGACAGGGCCAGCCCCAGCATTTT. Translation: CASSDGQGQPQHF.

This clone is a singleton in its sample. The chain uses TRBV19 and TRBJ1-6; TRBD1 might be the D (5 bases). Germline V lookup: CDR1 LNHDA, CDR2 SQIVND (reference sequence). This CDR3 has 15 residues. V lost 2 bases and J 8 bases, leaving 13 bases between the germline ends. The CDR3 DNA reads TGTGCCAGTAGTATACAGGGTCTTTCTGATTCACCCCTCCACTTT. Protein sequence: CASSIQGLSDSPLHF.

The chain has TRBV7-9 and TRBJ1-4; maybe TRBD1 (6 bases). The CDR3 sequence is 15 residues long. V was shortened by 5 bases and J by 7 bases, with 17 bases between the two germline ends. CDR1 and CDR2 (germline): SEHNR, FQNEAQ (reference sequence). CDR3 sequence (DNA): TGTGCCAGCAGCCCTAGCGGGGGCGGGGGTGAAAAACTGTTTTTT. Translating gives CASSPSGGGGEKLFF.

The CDR3 sequence: CASSGRRRRGGTGELFF. The CDR3 DNA is TGTGCCAGCAGCGGCCGACGCCGACGGGGTGGCACCGGGGAGCTGTTTTTT. The chain is built from TRBV7-9 and TRBJ2-2, with D possibly being TRBD2 (5 bases). In germline, CDR1 is SEHNR, CDR2 FQNEAQ (reference sequence). The CDR3 is 17 amino acids. V was cut by 5 bases and J by 4 bases, with 20 bases left in between. The variable domain in full, with the rest retrieved from reference TRBV7-9 and TRBJ2-2, is DTGVSQNPRHKITKRGQNVTFRCDPISEHNRLYWYRQTLGQGPEFLTYFQNEAQLEKSRLLSDRFSAERPKGSFSTLEIQRTEQGDSAMYLCASSGRRRRGGTGELFFGEGSRLTVL.

The chain uses TRBV5-1 and TRBJ1-2, with D unresolved. CDR1 SGHRS and CDR2 YFSETQ come from the germline V gene. The V and J ends lost 0 bases and 4 bases respectively, with 7 bases between them. This CDR3 is built from 13 residues. The CDR3 DNA follows: TGCGCCAGCAGCTTGGGAGGGTCCTATGGCTACACCTTC. This encodes CASSLGGSYGYTF.

The chain couples TRBV30 to TRBJ2-1, with 13 bases fitting TRBD2. CDR3 length: 15 amino acids. After removal of 2 bases from V and 9 bases from J, the junction contained 7 bases not matched to a gene. The germline CDR1 and CDR2 sequences are GTSNPN and SVGIG (reference sequence). CDR3 sequence reads: CAWSPGTSGVAEQFF. CDR3 nucleotides: TGTGCCTGGAGTCCAGGGACTAGCGGGGTTGCTGAGCAGTTCTTC.

The gene calls are TRBV18 and TRBJ2-7, with 7 nucleotides matching TRBD1. In germline, CDR1 is KGHSH, CDR2 LQKENI. The CDR3 totals 14 residues. The ends lost 5 bases at V and 1 base at J; junction bases unmatched: 5. The CDR3 region has the DNA TGTGCCAGCTCAATAGACAGGGATTCCTACGAGCAGTACTTC. Translated: CASSIDRDSYEQYF.

This clone was seen a handful of times. V and J are TRBV2 and TRBJ1-5; TRBD1 matches at 11 bases. With V trimmed by 2 bases and J by 2 bases, 8 bases remained unmatched. The CDR3 is made up of 18 amino acids. Per germline, CDR1 SNHLY and CDR2 FYNNEI. The CDR3 protein is CASSEWGGQGVGNQPQHF. The DNA of the CDR3 is TGTGCCAGCAGTGAATGGGGGGGACAGGGGGTTGGCAATCAGCCCCAGCATTTT.

This sequence joins TRBV2 and TRBJ1-2; the match to TRBD1 covers 9 bases. Trimming removed 6 bases from V and 5 bases from J; junction bases left unmatched: 10. The CDR3 length is 15 residues. Germline V gene sequence: CDR1 SNHLY, CDR2 FYNNEI. The CDR3 DNA follows: TGTGCCAGCAGAAAACAGGGGGCGAGAAGATATGGCTACACCTTC. Its translation is CASRKQGARRYGYTF.